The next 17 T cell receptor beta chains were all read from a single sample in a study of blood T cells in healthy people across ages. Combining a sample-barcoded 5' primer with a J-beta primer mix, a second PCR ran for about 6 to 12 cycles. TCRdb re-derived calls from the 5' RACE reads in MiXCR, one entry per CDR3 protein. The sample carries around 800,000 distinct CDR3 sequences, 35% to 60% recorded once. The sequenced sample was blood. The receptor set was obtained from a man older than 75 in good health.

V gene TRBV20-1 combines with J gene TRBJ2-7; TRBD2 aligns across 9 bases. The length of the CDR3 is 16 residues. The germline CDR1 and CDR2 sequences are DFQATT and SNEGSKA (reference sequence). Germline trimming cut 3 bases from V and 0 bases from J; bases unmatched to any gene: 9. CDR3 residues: CSASALAGTNSYEQYF. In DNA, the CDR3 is TGCAGTGCTAGTGCGCTAGCGGGGACGAACTCCTACGAGCAGTACTTC.

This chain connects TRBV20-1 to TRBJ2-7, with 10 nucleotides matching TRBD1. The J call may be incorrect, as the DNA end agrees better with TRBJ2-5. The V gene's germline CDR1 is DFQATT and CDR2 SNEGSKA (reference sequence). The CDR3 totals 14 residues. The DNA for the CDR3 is TGCAGTGCTGCCGCGGGACAGGGGTCGGAGACCCAGTACTTC. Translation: CSAAAGQGSETQYF.

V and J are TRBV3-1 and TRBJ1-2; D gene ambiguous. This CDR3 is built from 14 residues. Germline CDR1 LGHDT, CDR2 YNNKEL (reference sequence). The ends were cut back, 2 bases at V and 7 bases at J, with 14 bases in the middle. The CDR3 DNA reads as TGTGCCAGCAGCCAAACAAATGAGGGCTCTGGCTACACCTTC. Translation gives CASSQTNEGSGYTF.

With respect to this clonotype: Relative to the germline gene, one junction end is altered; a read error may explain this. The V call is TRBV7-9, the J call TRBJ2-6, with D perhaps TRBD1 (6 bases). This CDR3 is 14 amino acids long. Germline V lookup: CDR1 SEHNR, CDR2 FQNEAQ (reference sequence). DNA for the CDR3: TGTGCCAGCAGCCAGGGGAATGGGGCCAACATCCTGACTTTC. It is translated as CASSQGNGANILTF.

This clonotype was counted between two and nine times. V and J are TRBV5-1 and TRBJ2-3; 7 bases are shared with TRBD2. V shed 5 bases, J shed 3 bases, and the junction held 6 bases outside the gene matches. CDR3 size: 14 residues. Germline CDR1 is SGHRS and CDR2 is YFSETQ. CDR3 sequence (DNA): TGCGCCAGCAGGGCAGGGCGGGAGACAGATACGCAGTATTTT. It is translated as CASRAGRETDTQYF.

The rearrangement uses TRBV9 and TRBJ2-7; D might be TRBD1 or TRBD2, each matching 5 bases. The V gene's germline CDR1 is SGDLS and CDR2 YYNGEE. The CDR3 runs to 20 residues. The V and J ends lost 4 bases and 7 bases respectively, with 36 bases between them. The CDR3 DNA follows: TGTGCCAGCAGCCTCAGATGGGACGTAGGACAAACCGCCCCCTACAATGAGCAGTACTTC. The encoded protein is CASSLRWDVGQTAPYNEQYF.

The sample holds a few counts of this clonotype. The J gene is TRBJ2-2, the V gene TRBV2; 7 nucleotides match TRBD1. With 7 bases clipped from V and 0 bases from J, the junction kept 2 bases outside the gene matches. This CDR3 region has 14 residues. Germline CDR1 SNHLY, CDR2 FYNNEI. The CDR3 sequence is CASKGGANTGELFF. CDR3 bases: TGTGCCAGCAAAGGGGGCGCGAACACCGGGGAGCTGTTTTTT.

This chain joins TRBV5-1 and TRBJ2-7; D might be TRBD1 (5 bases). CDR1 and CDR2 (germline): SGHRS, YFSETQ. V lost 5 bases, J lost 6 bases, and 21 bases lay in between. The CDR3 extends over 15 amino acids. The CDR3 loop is CASSRPQGLWAEQYF. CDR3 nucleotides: TGCGCCAGCAGTCGACCCCAGGGTTTGTGGGCCGAGCAGTACTTC.

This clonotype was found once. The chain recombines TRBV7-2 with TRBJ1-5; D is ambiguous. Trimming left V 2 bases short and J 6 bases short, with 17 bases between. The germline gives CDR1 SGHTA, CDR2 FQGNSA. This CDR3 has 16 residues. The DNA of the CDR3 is TGTGCCAGCAGCTTAAGGGCGAGCGAATCAGGTCAGCCCCAGCATTTT. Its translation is CASSLRASESGQPQHF.

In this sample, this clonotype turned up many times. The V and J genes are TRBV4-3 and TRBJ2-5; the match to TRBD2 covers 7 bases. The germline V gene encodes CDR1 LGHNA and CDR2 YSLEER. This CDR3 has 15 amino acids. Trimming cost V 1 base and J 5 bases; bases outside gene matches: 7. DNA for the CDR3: TGCGCCAGCAGCCAAGGGTATGCGGGAGCTGAGACCCAGTACTTC. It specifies CASSQGYAGAETQYF.

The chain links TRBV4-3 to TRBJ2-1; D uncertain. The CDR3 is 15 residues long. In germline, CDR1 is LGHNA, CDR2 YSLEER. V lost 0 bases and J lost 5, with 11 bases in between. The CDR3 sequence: CASSQDYLGHNEQFF. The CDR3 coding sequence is TGCGCCAGCAGCCAAGATTATTTAGGCCACAATGAGCAGTTCTTC.

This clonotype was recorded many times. For the CDR3, the DNA is TGCAGTGCTAGCCGGGAAGAGACCCAGTACTTC. Amino acid sequence: CSASREETQYF. The chain carries TRBV20-1 and TRBJ2-5, with unresolved D. The CDR3 spans 11 residues. Germline-derived CDR1 and CDR2 are DFQATT and SNEGSKA (reference sequence). V was trimmed by 3 bases and J by 3 bases, leaving 5 bases between them.

CDR3 loop: CASSFPPQDRLSNQPQHF. The CDR3 region has the DNA TGCGCCAGCAGCTTCCCCCCACAGGACAGACTTAGCAATCAGCCCCAGCATTTT. The V call is TRBV5-1, the J call TRBJ1-5; TRBD1 might be the D (6 bases). There are 18 residues in the CDR3. From germline, CDR1 is SGHRS and CDR2 YFSETQ. Trimming shortened V by 2 bases and J by 0 bases, and 18 bases separated the two germline ends.

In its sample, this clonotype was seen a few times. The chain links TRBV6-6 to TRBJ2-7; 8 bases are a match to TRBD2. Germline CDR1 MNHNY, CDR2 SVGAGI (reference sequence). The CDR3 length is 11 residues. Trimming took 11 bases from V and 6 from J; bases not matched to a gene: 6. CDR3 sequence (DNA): TGTGCCGTAGGACTAGCCGCCGAGCAGTACTTC. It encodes CAVGLAAEQYF.

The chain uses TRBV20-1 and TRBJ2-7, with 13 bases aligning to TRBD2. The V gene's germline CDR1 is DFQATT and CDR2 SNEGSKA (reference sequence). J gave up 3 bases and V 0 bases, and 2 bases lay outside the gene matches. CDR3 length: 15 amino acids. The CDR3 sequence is CSARERLAGGYEQYF. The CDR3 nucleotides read TGCAGTGCTAGAGAGAGACTAGCGGGAGGCTACGAGCAGTACTTC.

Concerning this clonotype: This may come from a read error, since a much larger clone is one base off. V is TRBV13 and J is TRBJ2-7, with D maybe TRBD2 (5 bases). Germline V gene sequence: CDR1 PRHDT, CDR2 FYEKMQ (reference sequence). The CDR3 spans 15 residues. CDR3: CAGSQSTRASYEQYF. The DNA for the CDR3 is TGTGCCGGCAGCCAATCCACTAGGGCTTCCTACGAGCAGTACTTC.

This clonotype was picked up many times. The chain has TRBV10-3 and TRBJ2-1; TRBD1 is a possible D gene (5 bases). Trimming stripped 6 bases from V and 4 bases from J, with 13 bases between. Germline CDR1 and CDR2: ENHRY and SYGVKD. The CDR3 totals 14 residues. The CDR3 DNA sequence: TGTGCCATCAGCCGACTGGGGCTATACAATGAGCAGTTCTTC. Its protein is CAISRLGLYNEQFF.